A single sample is the source of the 10 T cell receptor beta chains below, sequenced in a study of cytomegalovirus exposure and HLA in healthy donors (TCRdb year 2017). The library was generated by the immunoSEQ multiplex PCR assay. The multiplex PCR relied on a mix of 60 forward primers for TCR Vbeta segments and 13 reverse primers for TCR Jbeta segments. Held by TCRdb, this immuneACCESS table contains in-frame sequences only and omits some clones. Under half of the omission traces to an unresolved V gene where checked; the cause of the rest is unknown. The sample has some 110,000 clones on record, about 70% of them singletons. 3.2% of the sample is in the top ten clones. Specimen: PBMCs. These TCRs come from a man aged 25-45 years in good health and CMV-seronegative.

The chain is built from TRBV27 and TRBJ2-3; the D gene is possibly TRBD2 (6 bases). V gave up 5 bases and J gave up 5 bases, with 26 bases separating them. The CDR3 has 18 residues. Germline CDR1 reads MNHEY; CDR2 reads SMNVEV (reference sequence). The CDR3 DNA sequence: TGTGCCAGCAGTACATTGACCCTCCGGCGGGGTCGTGAAGATACGCAGTATTTT. Translating it yields CASSTLTLRRGREDTQYF.

J is TRBJ1-2 and V is TRBV11-3; TRBD1 agrees at 10 bases. The CDR3 loop spans 16 amino acids. V lost 1 base to trimming and J lost 1 base; unmatched junction nucleotides: 3. CDR1 and CDR2 (germline): SGHNT, YENEEA. The CDR3 protein is CASSLGGQGGNYGYTF. The DNA for the CDR3 is TGTGCCAGCAGCTTAGGAGGACAGGGGGGTAACTATGGCTACACCTTC.

V gene TRBV2 combines with J gene TRBJ1-2; 11 nucleotides agree with TRBD1. The germline V gene encodes CDR1 SNHLY and CDR2 FYNNEI. The CDR3 length is 18 residues. V dropped 6 bases and J dropped 4; count of bases not matched to a gene: 16. CDR3 region: CASRPWTGGPRSGYGYTF. The CDR3 coding sequence is TGTGCCAGCAGGCCGTGGACAGGGGGCCCCCGCTCCGGCTATGGCTACACCTTC.

The chain links TRBV5-1 to TRBJ1-1, with D possibly matching TRBD1 (5 bases). The CDR3 spans 14 residues. The germline V gene encodes CDR1 SGHRS and CDR2 YFSETQ. V lost 2 bases, J lost 1 base, and 9 bases lay in between. The CDR3 sequence: CASSFTGANTEAFF. Here the CDR3 DNA reads TGCGCCAGCAGCTTCACAGGCGCGAACACTGAAGCTTTCTTT.

This chain connects TRBV27 to TRBJ2-1; the match to TRBD1 covers 8 bases. V lost 7 bases to trimming and J lost 6 bases; unmatched junction nucleotides: 5. The CDR3 length is 13 residues. Germline CDR1 MNHEY, CDR2 SMNVEV (reference sequence). The CDR3 coding sequence is TGTGCCAGCACTCTGACAGGGGCCAATGAGCAGTTCTTC. It is translated as CASTLTGANEQFF.

The genes are TRBV9 and TRBJ2-5; 12 bases fit TRBD2. The CDR3 runs to 14 residues. The V segment lost 5 bases and the J segment 4 bases; nucleotides outside the gene matches: 3. Germline V gene sequence: CDR1 SGDLS, CDR2 YYNGEE. CDR3 sequence reads: CASSPGLAGETQYF. The CDR3 region has the DNA TGTGCCAGCAGTCCGGGACTAGCGGGAGAGACCCAGTACTTC.

The chain combines TRBV5-6 with TRBJ1-5; 7 bases match TRBD1. V was clipped by 1 base and J by 4 bases; unmatched bases: 17. CDR1 is SGHDT, CDR2 YYEEEE, per germline. This CDR3 comprises 19 residues. CDR3 sequence reads: CASSLLGPGTTGRNQPQHF. The CDR3 nucleotides are TGTGCCAGCAGCTTGTTGGGTCCCGGGACGACAGGGAGGAATCAGCCCCAGCATTTT.

The rearrangement links TRBV4-2 to TRBJ1-1; weak D call: TRBD1 (5 bases). V shed 3 bases and J shed 1 base, with 9 bases lying between them. CDR3 length: 14 amino acids. Germline V gene sequence: CDR1 LGHNA, CDR2 YNFKEQ. This chain's CDR3 is CASSQGGRNTEAFF. The CDR3 bases are TGTGCCAGCAGCCAGGGGGGTAGGAACACTGAAGCTTTCTTT.

V gene TRBV11-1 combines with J gene TRBJ2-4, with unresolved D. V lost 4 bases, J lost 0 bases, and 16 bases lay in between. Per the germline V gene, CDR1 is SGHAT and CDR2 is FQDESV (reference sequence). CDR3 length: 17 residues. The CDR3 region has the DNA TGTGCCAGCAGCTCCCCCGTTCGTTCGGGAGCCAAAAACATTCAGTACTTC. Encoded protein: CASSSPVRSGAKNIQYF.

The chain combines TRBV19 with TRBJ2-7; 12 bases agree with TRBD2. Per the germline V gene, CDR1 is LNHDA and CDR2 is SQIVND (reference sequence). Germline trimming cut 3 bases from V and 2 bases from J; bases unmatched to any gene: 5. The CDR3 has 16 residues. The CDR3 protein is CASSIPLAGGTYEQYF. The DNA for the CDR3 is TGTGCCAGTAGTATCCCTCTAGCGGGAGGGACCTACGAGCAGTACTTC.